The text below deals with one T cell receptor (beta chain). The CDR3 spans 16 residues. The J segment lost 3 bases and the V segment lost 0 bases, leaving 4 bases of the junction unmatched. Germline CDR1 and CDR2: KGHSH and LQKENI. The record originates from a study of patients and donors after allogeneic stem cell transplantation. TCRdb reprocessed the RT-PCR reads with MiXCR, giving one entry per CDR3 protein. This table holds under 200,000 distinct CDR3 sequences, over 25% found once. The sequence derives from a human donor who was either an allogeneic HSCT recipient or a stem cell or donor lymphocyte infusion donor (not recorded which). It is not recorded whose cells these are; they may come from a transplant donor. The sample consisted of blood, either unsorted or a sorted T cell fraction (not recorded which). This chain uses TRBV18 with TRBJ2-3; 9 bases fit TRBD2. Here the CDR3 reads CASSPPAGGVTDTQYF. The CDR3 nucleotides read TGTGCCAGCTCACCACCAGCGGGAGGAGTAACAGATACGCAGTATTTT.